This entry lists 10 T cell receptor beta chains sequenced from one sample in a study of STAT5B mutations in CD4+ large granular lymphocyte leukemia. The data were produced by immunoSEQ multiplex PCR, yet TCRdb's version contains in-frame clones alone and is incomplete. The sample has approximately 24,000 clones, roughly 79% seen once. The specimen sequenced was CD4+ T cells from blood buffy coats. The source of these receptors is a human donor in good health.

The V and J genes are TRBV28 and TRBJ1-2; a weak D match, TRBD1 (5 bases). This CDR3 has 15 amino acids. V gave up 6 bases and J gave up 2 bases, with 16 bases separating them. CDR1 MDHEN and CDR2 SYDVKM come from the germline V gene. The CDR3 DNA reads as TGTGCCAGCAGCCGCGGGGGGGGAGAGAACTATGGCTACACCTTC. Translation gives CASSRGGGENYGYTF.

The V call is TRBV21-1, the J call TRBJ2-7; the table assigns TRBD2, which was not confirmed against the DNA. TRBV21-1 is shown as a pseudogene. The CDR3 covers 19 residues. DNA for the CDR3: TGTGCCAGCAGCAACCCGATGACGAATACTAGCGGGAGTCCCTACGAGCAGTACTTC. As protein: CASSNPMTNTSGSPYEQYF.

V gene TRBV7-2 combines with J gene TRBJ1-2; D gene unclear. This CDR3 spans 15 amino acids. The germline V gene encodes CDR1 SGHTA and CDR2 FQGNSA. The V and J ends lost 3 bases and 8 bases respectively, with 19 bases between them. The CDR3 region is CASSFETRRGSGYTF. In DNA form, the CDR3 reads TGTGCCAGCAGCTTCGAGACCCGGAGAGGATCCGGCTACACCTTC. Full variable domain (outside the CDR3, taken from reference TRBV7-2 and TRBJ1-2): GAGVSQSPSNKVTEKGKDVELRCDPISGHTALYWYRQSLGQGLEFLIYFQGNSAPDKSGLPSDRFSAERTGGSVSTLTIQRTQQEDSAVYLCASSFETRRGSGYTFGSGTRLTVV.

The J gene is TRBJ2-2, the V gene TRBV5-5, with D possibly being TRBD1 (6 bases). CDR1 and CDR2 (germline): SGHKS, YYEKEE (reference sequence). This CDR3 region has 15 residues. The germline V and J ends were trimmed by 3 bases and 2 bases, with 11 bases remaining between them. The CDR3 sequence: CASSSGQLNTGELFF. The CDR3 DNA reads as TGTGCCAGCAGCTCCGGACAGCTTAACACCGGGGAGCTGTTTTTT. Based on the CDR3 plus reference TRBV5-5 and TRBJ2-2, the full variable domain is DAGVTQSPTHLIKTRGQQVTLRCSPISGHKSVSWYQQVLGQGPQFIFQYYEKEERGRGNFPDRFSARQFPNYSSELNVNALLLGDSALYLCASSSGQLNTGELFFGEGSRLTVL.

The rearrangement uses TRBV7-4 and TRBJ2-1; 10 nucleotides agree with TRBD2. V gave up 2 bases and J gave up 8 bases; unmatched junction bases: 12. The germline CDR1 and CDR2 sequences are SGHVT and SQSDAQ. This CDR3 region has 17 residues. The chain's CDR3 is CASSLRGSGRADDEQFF. CDR3 nucleotide sequence: TGTGCCAGCAGCTTAAGGGGCAGCGGGAGGGCCGACGATGAGCAGTTCTTC.

The chain combines TRBV5-5 with TRBJ1-4; a weak D match, TRBD1 (5 bases). With 3 bases removed from V and 4 bases from J, the gap between germline ends came to 10 bases. The CDR3 extends over 14 amino acids. The germline V gene encodes CDR1 SGHKS and CDR2 YYEKEE (reference sequence). The CDR3 reads CASSYETVNEKLFF. In nucleotides, the CDR3 is TGTGCCAGCAGCTACGAGACAGTTAATGAAAAACTGTTTTTT.

The chain combines TRBV28 with TRBJ1-3, with D perhaps matching TRBD1 (6 bases). This CDR3 has 15 residues. Trimming removed 6 bases at V and 2 bases at J, with 14 bases between. The germline CDR1 and CDR2 sequences are MDHEN and SYDVKM. CDR3 in amino acids: CASRSNRATGNTIYF. CDR3 bases: TGTGCCAGCAGGTCCAACAGGGCAACTGGAAACACCATATATTTT.

The rearrangement joins TRBV7-2 to TRBJ2-5; 9 positions agree with TRBD1. The CDR3 consists of 14 residues. The V gene's germline CDR1 is SGHTA and CDR2 FQGNSA. The ends lost 5 bases at V and 5 bases at J; junction bases unmatched: 6. The CDR3 coding sequence is TGTGCCAGCAGCATACAGGGGGCGGAGGAGACCCAGTACTTC. Translated: CASSIQGAEETQYF.

V usage is TRBV27 and J usage is TRBJ1-2; 9 bases are shared with TRBD1. The CDR3 contains 13 residues. Germline loops: CDR1 MNHEY, CDR2 SMNVEV (reference sequence). V lost 5 bases to trimming and J lost 3 bases; unmatched junction nucleotides: 1. The DNA for the CDR3 is TGTGCCAGCAGTACAGGGGGCCACTATGGCTACACCTTC. As protein: CASSTGGHYGYTF.

The rearrangement links TRBV6-1 to TRBJ1-4; the D is unclear. The germline V and J ends were trimmed by 7 bases and 4 bases, with 10 bases remaining between them. The CDR3 consists of 13 residues. Germline CDR1 reads MNHNS; CDR2 reads SASEGT. As DNA, the CDR3 is TGTGCCAGCACGGGCGGGAATAATGAAAAACTGTTTTTT. This codes for CASTGGNNEKLFF.